The 7 T cell receptor beta chains listed next were all sequenced from one sample in a study of T cells in Graves' hyperthyroidism and ophthalmopathy. Using RNA transcripts as the source, TCR beta CDR3 regions were amplified. The primer set for the first-round RT-PCR of the TCR CDR3 was HTBI. Using its own MiXCR run on the multiplex PCR reads, TCRdb lists one record per CDR3 protein. The sample consists of approximately 330,000 distinct CDR3 sequences, about 20% of them appearing once. Sequencing input: blood. These receptors were obtained from a woman aged 50 to 65 with Graves' hyperthyroidism.

Many counts were recorded for this clonotype. The chain has TRBV27 and TRBJ2-1, with D possibly matching TRBD1 (6 bases). Germline V CDR1 and CDR2: MNHEY, SMNVEV (reference sequence). This CDR3 comprises 15 residues. V was clipped by 6 bases and J by 4 bases, with 16 bases between them. CDR3 protein: CASSLGPGQYNEQFF. For the CDR3, the DNA is TGTGCCAGCAGCCTAGGCCCAGGACAGTACAATGAGCAGTTCTTC.

The table lists this clonotype with a few counts. J is TRBJ1-5 and V is TRBV11-3; D is uncertain. The germline V gene has CDR1 SGHNT and CDR2 YENEEA. CDR3 length: 20 amino acids. Trimming pared 5 bases from V and 0 bases from J, leaving 26 bases between. The CDR3 DNA is TGTGCCAGCAGCGACGCAGTTGGTAGGTGGGGTGTCGGTAGCAATCAGCCCCAGCATTTT. Translated, it gives CASSDAVGRWGVGSNQPQHF.

This clonotype showed up many times. The chain employs TRBV11-2 and TRBJ2-5; 10 bases map to TRBD2. Germline V CDR1 and CDR2: SGHAT, FQNNGV. Germline trimming cut 2 bases from V and 5 bases from J; bases unmatched to any gene: 17. The CDR3 loop spans 19 amino acids. In nucleotides, the CDR3 is TGTGCCAGCAGCTTATTGTTGGACCCCATAGCGGGAGGCGGTGAGACCCAGTACTTC. As protein: CASSLLLDPIAGGGETQYF.

Remarks on this clonotype: This may be a read error, as it is one base from a much larger clone. The J gene is TRBJ2-7, the V gene TRBV3-1, with 7 bases matching TRBD2. The germline CDR1 and CDR2 sequences are LGHDT and YNNKEL (reference sequence). The trim removed 5 bases at V and 0 bases at J, leaving 7 bases unmatched. This CDR3 has 15 amino acids. CDR3 in amino acids: CASSVGPSGSYEQYV. DNA for the CDR3: TGTGCCAGCAGCGTAGGCCCTAGCGGCTCCTACGAGCAGTACGTC.

V gene TRBV9 combines with J gene TRBJ2-3; TRBD1 aligns across 9 bases. Trimming removed 0 bases from V and 4 bases from J; junction bases left unmatched: 3. This CDR3 is built from 15 residues. Germline V CDR1 and CDR2: SGDLS, YYNGEE. CDR3 region: CASSVGGQGADTQYF. The CDR3 DNA reads as TGTGCCAGCAGCGTAGGGGGACAGGGTGCAGATACGCAGTATTTT.

The chain combines TRBV6-2 or TRBV6-3 with TRBJ2-7; D possibly corresponds to TRBD1 (6 bases). Germline V gene lookup returns CDR1 MNHEY and CDR2 SVGEGT. The CDR3 has 13 residues. The ends were cut back, 3 bases at V and 4 bases at J, with 10 bases in the middle. CDR3 in amino acids: CASSYQTGYEQYF. The CDR3 region has the DNA TGTGCCAGCAGTTATCAGACAGGTTACGAGCAGTACTTC.

Concerning this clonotype itself: This may stem from a read error, because a much larger clone lies one nucleotide away. V gene TRBV2 combines with J gene TRBJ2-3; no reliable D call. Germline CDR1 SNHLY, CDR2 FYNNEI. The CDR3 sequence is 12 residues long. CDR3 sequence (DNA): TGTGCCAGCAGTGTCTGGGCAGATGCGCAGTATTTT. It encodes CASSVWADAQYF.